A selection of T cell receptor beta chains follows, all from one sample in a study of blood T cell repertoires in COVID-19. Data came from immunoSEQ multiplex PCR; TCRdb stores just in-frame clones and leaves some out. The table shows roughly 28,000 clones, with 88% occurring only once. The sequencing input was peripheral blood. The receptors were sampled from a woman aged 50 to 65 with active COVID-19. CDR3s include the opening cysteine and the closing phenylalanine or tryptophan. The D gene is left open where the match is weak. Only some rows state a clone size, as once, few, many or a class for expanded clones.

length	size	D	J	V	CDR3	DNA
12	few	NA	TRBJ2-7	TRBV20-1	CSASPASYEQYF	TGCAGTGCTAGTCCCGCTAGCTACGAGCAGTACTTC
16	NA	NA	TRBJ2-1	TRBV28	CASSSLPTGGYNEQFF	TGTGCCAGCAGTTCCCTACCTACGGGTGGGTACAATGAGCAGTTCTTC
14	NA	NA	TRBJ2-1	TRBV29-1	CSVSTLSSYNEQFF	TGCAGCGTTTCAACCCTCAGCTCCTACAATGAGCAGTTCTTC
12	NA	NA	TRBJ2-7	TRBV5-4	CASSSDSYEQYF	TGTGCCAGCAGCTCGGACAGTTACGAGCAGTACTTC
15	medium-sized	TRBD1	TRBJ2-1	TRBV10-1	CASSDGTGFYNEQFF	TGCGCCAGCAGTGACGGGACAGGGTTCTACAATGAGCAGTTCTTC
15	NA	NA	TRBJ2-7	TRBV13	CASSQRARGVYEQYF	TGTGCCAGCAGCCAAAGGGCCAGGGGAGTCTACGAGCAGTACTTC
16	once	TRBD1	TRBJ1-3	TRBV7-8	CASSKNPTGYGNTIYF	TGTGCCAGCAGCAAAAACCCGACAGGGTATGGAAACACCATATATTTT
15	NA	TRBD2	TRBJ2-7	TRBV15	CATSRVGRALYEQYF	TGTGCCACCAGCAGAGTTGGGAGGGCCCTTTACGAGCAGTACTTC
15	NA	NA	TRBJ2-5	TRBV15	CATSRDQAWQETQYF	TGTGCCACCAGCAGAGATCAAGCGTGGCAAGAGACCCAGTACTTC
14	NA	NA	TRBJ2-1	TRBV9	CASTPGTAYNEQFF	TGTGCCAGCACCCCGGGAACCGCCTACAATGAGCAGTTCTTC
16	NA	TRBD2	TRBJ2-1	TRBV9	CASSVTGGRAYNEQFF	TGTGCCAGCAGCGTAACTGGCGGGAGGGCCTACAATGAGCAGTTCTTC
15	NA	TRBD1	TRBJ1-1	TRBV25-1	CASSGDRVGRTEAFF	TGTGCCAGCAGTGGAGACAGGGTCGGTAGGACTGAAGCTTTCTTT
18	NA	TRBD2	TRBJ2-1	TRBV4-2	CASSRPRTSGRVGYEQFF	TGTGCCAGCAGCCGGCCAAGGACTAGCGGGAGGGTTGGGTATGAGCAGTTCTTC
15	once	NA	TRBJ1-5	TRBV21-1	CASSKLVPYNQPQHF	TGTGCCAGCAGCAAATTAGTCCCATACAATCAGCCCCAGCATTTT
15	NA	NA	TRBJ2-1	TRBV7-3	CASSFRPTVYNEQFF	TGTGCCAGCAGCTTCCGCCCGACAGTTTACAATGAGCAGTTCTTC
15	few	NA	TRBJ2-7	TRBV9	CASSVGALSTYEQYF	TGTGCCAGCAGCGTAGGGGCTCTATCTACCTACGAGCAGTACTTC
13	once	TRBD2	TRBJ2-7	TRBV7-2	CASSRGGLAGMDF	TGTGCCAGCAGCCGGGGGGGTCTAGCGGGTATGGACTTC
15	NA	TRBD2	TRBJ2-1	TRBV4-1	CASSQSTSGSNEQFF	TGCGCCAGCAGCCAGAGCACTAGCGGGAGCAATGAGCAGTTCTTC
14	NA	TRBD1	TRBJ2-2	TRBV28	CASSLRGLTGELFF	TGTGCCAGCAGTTTGAGGGGGCTCACCGGGGAGCTGTTTTTT
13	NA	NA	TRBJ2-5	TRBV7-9	CASSFPRQETQYF	TGTGCCAGCAGCTTTCCCAGGCAAGAGACCCAGTACTTC
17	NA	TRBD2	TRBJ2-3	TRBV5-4	CASSLASGLGPSDTQYF	TGTGCCAGCAGCTTGGCTAGCGGGCTGGGCCCCTCAGATACGCAGTATTTT
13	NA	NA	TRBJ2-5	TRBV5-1	CASSFGAAETQYF	TGCGCCAGCAGCTTTGGGGCTGCAGAGACCCAGTACTTC
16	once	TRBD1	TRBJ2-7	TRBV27	CASSFSSGTGRNEQYF	TGTGCCAGCAGTTTCTCCTCCGGGACAGGCAGGAATGAGCAGTACTTC
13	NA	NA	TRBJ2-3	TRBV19	CASSNQRADTQYF	TGTGCCAGTAGTAACCAGCGGGCTGATACGCAGTATTTT
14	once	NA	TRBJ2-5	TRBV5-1	CASSLTGAQETQYF	TGCGCCAGCAGCTTGACAGGCGCCCAAGAGACCCAGTACTTC
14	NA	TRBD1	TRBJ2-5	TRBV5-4	CASSLDRGRETQYF	TGTGCCAGCAGCTTGGACAGGGGGCGGGAGACCCAGTACTTC
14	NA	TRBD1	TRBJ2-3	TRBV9	CASTRGQGTDTQYF	TGTGCCAGCACCAGAGGACAGGGCACAGATACGCAGTATTTT
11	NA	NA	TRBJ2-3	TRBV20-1	CSASLLDTQYF	TGCAGTGCTAGTCTCTTAGATACGCAGTATTTT
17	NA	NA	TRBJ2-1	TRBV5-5	CASSLAGRGSSYNEQFF	TGTGCCAGCAGCTTGGCCGGTCGAGGGAGCTCCTACAATGAGCAGTTCTTC
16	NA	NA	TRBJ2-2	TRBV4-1	CASSRGGTSLTGELFF	TGCGCCAGCAGCCGAGGTGGGACAAGCCTCACCGGGGAGCTGTTTTTT
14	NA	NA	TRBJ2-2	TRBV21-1	CASSSGVRTGELFF	TGTGCCAGCAGCTCGGGGGTTAGGACCGGGGAGCTGTTTTTT
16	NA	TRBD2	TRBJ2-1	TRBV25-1	CASSEPRLAGLDEQFF	TGTGCCAGCAGTGAACCCCGATTAGCGGGCCTCGATGAGCAGTTCTTC
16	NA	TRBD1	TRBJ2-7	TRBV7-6	CASSLAGTGGSYEQYF	TGTGCCAGCAGCTTAGCCGGGACAGGGGGCTCTTACGAGCAGTACTTC
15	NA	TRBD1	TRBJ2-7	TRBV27	CASSLHRGASYEQYF	TGTGCCAGCAGTTTACACAGGGGGGCCTCCTACGAGCAGTACTTC
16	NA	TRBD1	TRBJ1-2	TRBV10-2	CASSPPGQRTNYGYTF	TGCGCCAGCAGTCCCCCGGGACAGAGAACTAACTATGGCTACACCTTC